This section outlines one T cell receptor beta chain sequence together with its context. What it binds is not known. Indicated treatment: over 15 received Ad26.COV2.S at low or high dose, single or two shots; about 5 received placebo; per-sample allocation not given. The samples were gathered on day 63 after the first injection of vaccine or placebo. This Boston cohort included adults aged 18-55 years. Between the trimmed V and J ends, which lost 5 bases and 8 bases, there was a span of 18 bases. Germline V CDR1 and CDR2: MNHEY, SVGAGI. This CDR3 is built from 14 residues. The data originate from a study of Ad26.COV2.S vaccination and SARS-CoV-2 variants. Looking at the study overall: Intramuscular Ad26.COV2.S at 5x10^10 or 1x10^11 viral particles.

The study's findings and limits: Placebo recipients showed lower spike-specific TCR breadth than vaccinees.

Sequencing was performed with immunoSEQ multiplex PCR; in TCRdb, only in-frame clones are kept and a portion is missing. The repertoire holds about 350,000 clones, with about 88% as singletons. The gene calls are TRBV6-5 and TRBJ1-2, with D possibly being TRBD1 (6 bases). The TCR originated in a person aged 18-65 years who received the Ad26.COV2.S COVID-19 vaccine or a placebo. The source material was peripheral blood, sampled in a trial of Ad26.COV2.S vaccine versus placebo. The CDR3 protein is CASSPPGGPGGYTF. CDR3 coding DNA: TGTGCCAGCAGTCCGCCCGGGGGCCCGGGGGGCTACACCTTC.